The present T cell receptor (beta chain) was sequenced within a study of cytomegalovirus exposure and HLA in healthy donors. At the level of the study: Around 180 million T cells yielded approximately 100 million unique TCR beta sequences, as an earlier analysis found. For the approximately 390 genotyped donors, about 79% fell within the Caucasian-associated ancestry cluster. Overall study findings and caveats: Later analysis demonstrated an association between a missense DCLRE1C variant and TCR beta V- and J-gene trimming. CMV serostatus was the sole immune exposure data available.

PCR amplification relied on 60 Vbeta primers (plus 13 Jbeta primers). Generated by immunoSEQ multiplex PCR, the TCRdb table keeps only in-frame clones and is missing some. The sample has 200,000 to 250,000 clones, about 80% seen once. A remark on this clone: Its cognate antigen is unknown.

The sequenced sample consisted of PBMCs. This sequence was found in an older woman in good health and CMV-seropositive.

CDR3 residues: CAWSVGQGLTGELFF. CDR3 sequence (DNA): TGTGCCTGGAGTGTAGGGCAGGGTTTGACCGGGGAGCTGTTTTTT. This chain uses TRBV30 with TRBJ2-2; D may be TRBD1 (5 bases). Germline V gene lookup returns CDR1 GTSNPN and CDR2 SVGIG (reference sequence). CDR3 size: 15 residues. The V end was cut by 0 bases, the J end by 5 bases, with 13 bases between. Based on the CDR3 plus reference TRBV30 and TRBJ2-2, the full variable domain is SQTIHQWPATLVQPVGSPLSLECTVEGTSNPNLYWYRQAAGRGLQLLFYSVGIGQISSEVPQNLSASRPQDRQFILSSKKLLLSDSGFYLCAWSVGQGLTGELFFGEGSRLTVL.